These 9 T cell receptor beta chains originate from one sample sequenced in a study of T cell clones after liver transplantation. Some clones are missing from TCRdb's copy, which holds only in-frame ones; the method was immunoSEQ multiplex PCR. The sample contains 45,000 to 55,000 clones, about 88% of which appear only once. The sequenced sample was CD4+ T cells from blood, obtained before liver transplant. The receptors were gathered from a human donor who received a liver transplant.

CDR3 amino acids: CASSEAAGKYGYTF. The CDR3 DNA follows: TGTGCCAGCAGTGAAGCAGCAGGGAAATATGGCTACACCTTC. The V gene is TRBV6-1, the J gene TRBJ1-2; possibly TRBD1 for D (5 bases). The CDR3 totals 14 residues. The V and J ends lost 0 bases and 5 bases respectively, with 10 bases between them. In germline, CDR1 is MNHNS, CDR2 SASEGT.

The chain employs TRBV5-4 and TRBJ2-5; D possibly matches TRBD1 or TRBD2 (6 bases each). Trimming took off 0 bases at V and 5 bases at J, with 8 bases between the two ends. The CDR3 contains 13 residues. Germline V gene sequence: CDR1 SGHNT, CDR2 YYREEE (reference sequence). The CDR3 here is CASSLAGAETQYF. The CDR3 nucleotides are TGTGCCAGCAGCTTGGCGGGGGCGGAGACCCAGTACTTC. Combining the CDR3 with reference TRBV5-4 and TRBJ2-5 gives the whole variable domain ETGVTQSPTHLIKTRGQQVTLRCSSQSGHNTVSWYQQALGQGPQFIFQYYREEENGRGNFPPRFSGLQFPNYSSELNVNALELDDSALYLCASSLAGAETQYFGPGTRLLVL.

V is TRBV18 and J is TRBJ1-2; the D is unclear. The CDR3 has 13 residues. Germline V gene data show CDR1 as KGHSH and CDR2 as LQKENI. V shed 1 base and J shed 7 bases, with 10 bases lying between them. The CDR3 region has the DNA TGTGCCAGCTCACCACTGGGAGATGTTGGCTACACCTTC. Translation gives CASSPLGDVGYTF.

The chain employs TRBV5-1 and TRBJ2-6, with 11 bases fitting TRBD1. The V gene end was trimmed by 8 bases and the J gene end by 2 bases; junction bases not matched to a gene: 3. Germline V gene sequence: CDR1 SGHRS, CDR2 YFSETQ. This CDR3 is 15 amino acids long. This CDR3 reads CASTGQGAGANVLTF. The CDR3 region has the DNA TGCGCCAGTACGGGACAGGGGGCTGGGGCCAACGTCCTGACTTTC.

There are a few counts of this clone. The rearrangement joins TRBV5-1 to TRBJ2-7; D may be TRBD1 (5 bases). The CDR3 loop spans 13 amino acids. V shed 4 bases and J shed 7 bases, with 15 bases lying between them. In germline, CDR1 is SGHRS, CDR2 YFSETQ. CDR3 in DNA: TGCGCCAGCAGCCCGTATGAAAAGGGGGAGCAGTACTTC. Translation gives CASSPYEKGEQYF.

J is TRBJ1-1 and V is TRBV18; D is ambiguous. The CDR3 sequence is 14 residues long. CDR1 is KGHSH, CDR2 LQKENI, per germline. Between the trimmed V and J ends, which lost 3 bases and 1 base, there was a span of 9 bases. The CDR3 is CASSPSGRNTEAFF. The CDR3 DNA is TGTGCCAGCTCACCCTCGGGGAGGAACACTGAAGCTTTCTTT.

V gene TRBV19 combines with J gene TRBJ1-6; no clear D gene. The V gene's germline CDR1 is LNHDA and CDR2 SQIVND (reference sequence). CDR3 size: 13 residues. V was shortened by 9 bases and J by 4 bases, with 10 bases between the two germline ends. Here the CDR3 reads CASTDLYNSPLHF. CDR3 bases: TGTGCCAGCACGGACCTGTATAATTCACCCCTCCACTTT. Drawing the rest from reference TRBV19 and TRBJ1-6, the complete variable domain is DGGITQSPKYLFRKEGQNVTLSCEQNLNHDAMYWYRQDPGQGLRLIYYSQIVNDFQKGDIAEGYSVSREKKESFPLTVTSAQKNPTAFYLCASTDLYNSPLHFGNGTRLTVT.

This chain connects TRBV9 to TRBJ2-4; 11 nucleotides agree with TRBD2. The germline CDR1 and CDR2 sequences are SGDLS and YYNGEE. J gave up 3 bases and V 4 bases, and 3 bases lay outside the gene matches. The CDR3 contains 15 residues. This CDR3 reads CASSSGLAGKNIQYF. CDR3 DNA: TGTGCCAGCAGCTCTGGACTAGCGGGCAAAAACATTCAGTACTTC.

The rearrangement joins TRBV4-3 to TRBJ1-6, with D hard to call. This CDR3 contains 15 residues. Germline lookup yields CDR1 LGHNA and CDR2 YSLEER. Trimming removed 1 base at V and 7 bases at J, with 11 bases between. The CDR3 spells CASSQVPITNSPLHF. CDR3 bases: TGCGCCAGCAGCCAAGTTCCCATTACCAATTCACCCCTCCACTTT.